The T cell receptor (beta chain) described here comes from a study of T-cell memory formation after mild COVID-19. Overall study context: The study found TCR clusters largely donor specific. Study-level findings and limits: That cross-reactive memory joined was suggested by some responding clones appearing in pre-infection memory.

As concerns this clonotype: The antigen is undetermined.

TCRdb called the 5' RACE reads again in MiXCR, with one record for every CDR3 protein. The data show roughly 100,000 distinct CDR3 sequences, with around 15% seen just once and 25% to 30% held by the top ten. This receptor was taken from an adult woman who had mild COVID-19 (a few samples of this study predate the infection). Cell type and time point are not known. Sequences were obtained from PBMCs or a T cell subset sorted from them (not recorded which).

The CDR3 region is CASSLGLAGGTNEQFF. The CDR3 nucleotides are TGTGCCAGCAGCTTGGGACTAGCGGGAGGGACCAATGAGCAGTTCTTC. The chain combines TRBV7-8 with TRBJ2-1; 16 nucleotides line up with TRBD2. The V gene end was trimmed by 3 bases and the J gene end by 6 bases; junction bases not matched to a gene: 2. Germline CDR1 reads SGHVS; CDR2 reads FQNEAQ. This CDR3 is built from 16 residues.